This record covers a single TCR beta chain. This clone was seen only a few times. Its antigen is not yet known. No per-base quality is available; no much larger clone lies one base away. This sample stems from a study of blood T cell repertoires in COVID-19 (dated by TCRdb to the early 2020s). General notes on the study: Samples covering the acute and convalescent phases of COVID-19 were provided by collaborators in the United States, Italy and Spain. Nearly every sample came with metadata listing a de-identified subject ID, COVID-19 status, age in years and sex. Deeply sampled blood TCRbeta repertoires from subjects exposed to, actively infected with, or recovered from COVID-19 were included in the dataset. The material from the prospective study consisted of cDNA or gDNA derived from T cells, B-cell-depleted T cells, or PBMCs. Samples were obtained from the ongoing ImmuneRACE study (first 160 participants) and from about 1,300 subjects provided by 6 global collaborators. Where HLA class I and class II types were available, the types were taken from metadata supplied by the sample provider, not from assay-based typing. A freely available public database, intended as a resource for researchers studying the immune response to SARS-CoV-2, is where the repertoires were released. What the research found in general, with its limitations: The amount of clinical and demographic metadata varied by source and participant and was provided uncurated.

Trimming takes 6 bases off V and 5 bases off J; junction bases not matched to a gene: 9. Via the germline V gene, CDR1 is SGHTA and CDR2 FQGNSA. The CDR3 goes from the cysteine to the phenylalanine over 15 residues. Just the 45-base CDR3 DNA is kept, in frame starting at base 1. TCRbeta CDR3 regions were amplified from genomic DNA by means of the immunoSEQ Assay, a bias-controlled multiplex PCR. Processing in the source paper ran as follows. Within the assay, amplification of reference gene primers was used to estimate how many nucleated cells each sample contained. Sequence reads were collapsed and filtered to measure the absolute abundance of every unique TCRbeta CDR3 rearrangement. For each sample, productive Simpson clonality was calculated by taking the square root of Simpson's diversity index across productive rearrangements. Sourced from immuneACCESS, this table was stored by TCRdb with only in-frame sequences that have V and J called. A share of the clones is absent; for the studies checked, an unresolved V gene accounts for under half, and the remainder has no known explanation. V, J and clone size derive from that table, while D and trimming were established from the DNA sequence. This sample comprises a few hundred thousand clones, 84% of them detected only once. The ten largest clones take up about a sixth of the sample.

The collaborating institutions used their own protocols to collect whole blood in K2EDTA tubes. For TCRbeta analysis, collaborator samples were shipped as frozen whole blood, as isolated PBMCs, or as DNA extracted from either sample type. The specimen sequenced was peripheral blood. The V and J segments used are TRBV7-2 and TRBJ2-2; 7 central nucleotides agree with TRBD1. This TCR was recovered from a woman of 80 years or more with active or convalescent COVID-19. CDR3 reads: CASSRDSPGTGELFF. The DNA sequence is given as TGTGCCAGCAGTCGGGACAGCCCGGGAACCGGGGAGCTGTTTTTT.